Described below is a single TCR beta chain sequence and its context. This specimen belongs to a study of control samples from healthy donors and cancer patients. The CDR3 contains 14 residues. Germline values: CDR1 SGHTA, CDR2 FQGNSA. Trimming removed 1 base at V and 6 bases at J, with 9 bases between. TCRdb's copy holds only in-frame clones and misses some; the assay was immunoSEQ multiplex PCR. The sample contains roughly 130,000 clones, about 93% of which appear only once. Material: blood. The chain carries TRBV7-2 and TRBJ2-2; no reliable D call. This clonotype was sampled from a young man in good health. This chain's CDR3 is CASSLGAQPGELFF. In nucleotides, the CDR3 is TGTGCCAGCAGCTTAGGGGCCCAACCCGGGGAGCTGTTTTTT.